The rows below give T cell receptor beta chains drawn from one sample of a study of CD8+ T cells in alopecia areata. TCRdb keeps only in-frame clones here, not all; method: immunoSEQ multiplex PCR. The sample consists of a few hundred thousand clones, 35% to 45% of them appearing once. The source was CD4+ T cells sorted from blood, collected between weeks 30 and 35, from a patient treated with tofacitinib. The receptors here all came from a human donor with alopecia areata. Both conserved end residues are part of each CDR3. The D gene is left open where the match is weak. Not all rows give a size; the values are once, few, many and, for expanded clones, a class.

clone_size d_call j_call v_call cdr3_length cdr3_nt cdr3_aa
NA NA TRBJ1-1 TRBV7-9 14 TGTGCCAGCAGCTCCGCGACGCGGGGCACTGAAGCTTTCTTT CASSSATRGTEAFF
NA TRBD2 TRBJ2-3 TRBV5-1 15 TGCGCCAGCAGCTTGGCGGGGGGTGGAGCAGATACGCAGTATTTT CASSLAGGGADTQYF
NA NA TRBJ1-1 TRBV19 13 TGTGCCAGTCGCGCGGGGAGGTACACTGAAGCTTTCTTT CASRAGRYTEAFF
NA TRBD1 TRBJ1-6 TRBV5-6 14 TGTGCCAGCAGCTTGCAGGGGGCCAATTCACCCCTCCACTTT CASSLQGANSPLHF
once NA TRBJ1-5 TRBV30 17 TGTGCCTGGAGAGAATCACAAAGGGGAGGGGGCAATCAGCCCCAGCATTTT CAWRESQRGGGNQPQHF
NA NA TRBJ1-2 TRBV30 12 TGTGCCTCACGAGAGGCCGCCTATGGCTACACCTTC CASREAAYGYTF
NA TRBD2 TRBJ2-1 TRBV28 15 TGTGCCAGCAGTTTCCGCTCAGCGGGAGGACATGAGCAGTTCTTC CASSFRSAGGHEQFF
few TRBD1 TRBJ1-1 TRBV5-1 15 TGCGCCAGCAGCTCTTACGACAGGGCGAACACTGAAGCTTTCTTT CASSSYDRANTEAFF
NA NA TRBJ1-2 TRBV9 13 TGTGCCAGCAGCGTAGAGCAAAGGTTGGGCTACACCTTC CASSVEQRLGYTF
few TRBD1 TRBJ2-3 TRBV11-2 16 TGTGCCAGCAGCGTCAAAGGACAGGGCTACACAGATACGCAGTATTTT CASSVKGQGYTDTQYF
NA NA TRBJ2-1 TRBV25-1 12 TGTGCCAGCAGTCAAACTAGCAATGAGCAGTTCTTC CASSQTSNEQFF
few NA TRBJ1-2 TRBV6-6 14 TGTGCCAGCAGTTACCGTGTTCCCGGCTATGGCTACACCTTC CASSYRVPGYGYTF
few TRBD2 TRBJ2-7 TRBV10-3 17 TGTGCCATCAGTGAGTCGGGGACTAGCGGGAGTCGGCACGAGCAGTACTTC CAISESGTSGSRHEQYF
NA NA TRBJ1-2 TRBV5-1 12 TGCGCCAGCAGGACGGATAACTATGGCTACACCTTC CASRTDNYGYTF
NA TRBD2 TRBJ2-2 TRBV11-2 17 TGTGCCAGCAGCTTAGTACCGGGAGGGATGAACACCGGGGAGCTGTTTTTT CASSLVPGGMNTGELFF
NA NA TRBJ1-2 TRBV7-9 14 TGTGCCAGCAGCTTAGAGGGGACAACCCCTGGCTACACCTTC CASSLEGTTPGYTF
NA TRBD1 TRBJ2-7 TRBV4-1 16 TGCGCCAGCAGCCCCGATAGCGCAGGGGGCGTCTACGAGCAGTACTTC CASSPDSAGGVYEQYF